This TCR beta chain stems from a study of blood T cell repertoires in COVID-19. Study-wide background: Acute and convalescent COVID-19 samples came from the United States, Italy and Spain. PBMCs, B-cell-depleted T cells, or T cells were the source of the cDNA or gDNA that made up the material.

Per the original methods: Amplifying reference gene primers gave estimates of nucleated cell counts. Data came from immunoSEQ multiplex PCR; TCRdb stores just in-frame clones and leaves some out. That table gives V, J and clone size, and the DNA gave D and trimming. This table holds about 120,000 clones, less than 90% found once. This clone was counted a few times. CDR1 SEHNR and CDR2 FQNEAQ come from the germline V gene (reference sequence). V was pared by 4 bases and J by 7 bases, with 14 bases of the junction left unmatched. The CDR3 sequence is 16 residues long. The rearrangement uses TRBV7-9 and TRBJ1-2; 8 bases agree with TRBD1. The clonotype originates from a young man with acute or convalescent COVID-19. The specimen sequenced was peripheral blood. Here the CDR3 DNA reads TGTGCCAGCAGCTCGACAGCTGCGACAGGGGTTTCTGGCTACACCTTC. Amino acid sequence: CASSSTAATGVSGYTF.